A single sample gave rise to the 7 T cell receptor beta chains below, sequenced in a study of Ad26.COV2.S vaccination and SARS-CoV-2 variants. Assay: immunoSEQ multiplex PCR; the TCRdb copy retains only in-frame clones and omits some. The sample lists roughly 680,000 clones, 89% seen once, with 1.5% in the top ten. Regarding treatment: some 19 received Ad26.COV2.S at low or high dose, single or two shots; roughly five received placebo; per-sample allocation not given. At day 63 after the first vaccine or placebo injection, samples were drawn. Sequenced material: peripheral blood, taken in a trial of Ad26.COV2.S vaccine versus placebo. The source is a person aged 18-60 years who received the Ad26.COV2.S COVID-19 vaccine or a placebo.

The chain has TRBV2 and TRBJ2-1, with D possibly TRBD2 on 6 matching bases. From germline, CDR1 is SNHLY and CDR2 FYNNEI. The CDR3 sequence is 13 residues long. Trimming removed 6 bases from V and 8 bases from J, with 14 bases in between. The DNA for the CDR3 is TGTGCCAGCAGGCGGGACCGGTACGATGAGCAGTTCTTC. Amino acid sequence: CASRRDRYDEQFF.

V is TRBV14 and J is TRBJ2-1; weak D call: TRBD2 (5 bases). V shed 4 bases and J shed 1 base, with 14 bases lying between them. The germline V gene encodes CDR1 SGHDN and CDR2 FVKESK. The CDR3 has 16 amino acids. CDR3 DNA: TGTGCCAGCAGCCTTCTGCGGGCCAAATCCTACAATGAGCAGTTCTTC. Translating gives CASSLLRAKSYNEQFF. Combining the CDR3 with reference TRBV14 and TRBJ2-1 gives the whole variable domain EAGVTQFPSHSVIEKGQTVTLRCDPISGHDNLYWYRRVMGKEIKFLLHFVKESKQDESGMPNNRFLAERTGGTYSTLKVQPAELEDSGVYFCASSLLRAKSYNEQFFGPGTRLTVL.

V is TRBV6-6 and J is TRBJ2-3; 9 bases fit TRBD2. The CDR3 is 15 amino acids. J lost 2 bases, V lost 6 bases, and 6 bases had no gene match. Per the germline V gene, CDR1 is MNHNY and CDR2 is SVGAGI (reference sequence). CDR3 amino acids: CASRLAGEITDTQYF. The CDR3 DNA follows: TGTGCCAGCAGGTTAGCGGGGGAGATCACAGATACGCAGTATTTT.

The chain carries TRBV7-4 and TRBJ2-3; 16 bases are shared with TRBD2. V lost 5 bases, J lost 2 bases, and 4 bases stayed unmatched. The CDR3 is 17 amino acids. Germline V gene sequence: CDR1 SGHVT, CDR2 SQSDAQ. The CDR3: CASSDGTSGGDTDTQYF. Written as DNA, the CDR3 is TGTGCCAGCAGCGACGGGACTAGCGGGGGGGACACAGATACGCAGTATTTT.

CDR3 residues: CASSFWDSSYEQYF. CDR3 in DNA: TGCGCCAGCAGCTTCTGGGACAGCTCCTACGAGCAGTACTTC. V is TRBV5-1 and J is TRBJ2-7, with 7 bases lining up with TRBD1. V trimming: 2 bases; J trimming: 0 bases; junction bases outside the gene matches: 2. Germline loops: CDR1 SGHRS, CDR2 YFSETQ. This CDR3 has 14 amino acids.

V and J are TRBV11-2 and TRBJ1-5, with TRBD1 matching over 8 bases. Germline V gene data show CDR1 as SGHAT and CDR2 as FQNNGV. CDR3 length: 14 amino acids. With 5 bases clipped from V and 6 bases from J, the junction kept 6 bases outside the gene matches. DNA of the CDR3: TGTGCCAGCAGCCGAGGACAGGGCGGTCAGCCCCAGCATTTT. Translated, it gives CASSRGQGGQPQHF.

Concerning this clone: This sample includes further DNA sequences coding for the same CDR3. The chain has TRBV6-4 and TRBJ1-1, with a weak D call TRBD1 (5 bases). CDR1 and CDR2 (germline): MRHNA, SNTAGT. The CDR3 is made up of 13 amino acids. V lost 3 bases and J 1 base, leaving 6 bases between the germline ends. As DNA, the CDR3 is TGTGCCAGCAGTGAGCAGGGGAACACTGAAGCTTTCTTT. Amino acid sequence: CASSEQGNTEAFF.